This T cell receptor (beta chain) was documented in a study of T cell repertoires in cytomegalovirus infection. Remarks on this clonotype: Its antigen is unidentified.

CDR3 size: 9 residues. CDR1 and CDR2 from the germline V gene are SGHTA and FQGNSA. Trimming removed 4 bases from V and 11 bases from J, with 5 bases in between. TCRdb redid the calling of the reads with MiXCR, one entry per CDR3 protein. The table records under 7,000 distinct CDR3 sequences, approximately 51% of them present only once. The origin of this receptor is a human donor in good health (CMV status not recorded). Some clones in this sample may be carry-over from other donors' samples. The chain couples TRBV7-2 to TRBJ1-2, with D unresolved. The sequenced material came from PBMCs, sequenced either directly or after in vitro stimulation (not recorded which). The CDR3 protein is CASSSGYTF. Written as DNA, the CDR3 is TGTGCCAGCAGCTCCGGTTACACCTTC.